This T cell receptor (beta chain) was identified during a study of identical twins. Healthy Caucasian donors formed the entire cohort. In TCRdb, the 5' RACE reads were re-called with MiXCR into one record per CDR3 protein. The sample holds hundreds of thousands of distinct CDR3 sequences; 6% to 6.5% are singletons and the top ten take 1.5% to 2%. The germline V and J ends were trimmed by 0 bases and 10 bases, with 7 bases remaining between them. The CDR3 extends over 12 amino acids. Looked up from germline, CDR1 is MNHEY and CDR2 is SVGEGT. This clonotype was picked up many times. The chain is built from TRBV6-2 or TRBV6-3 and TRBJ2-1; D unresolved. The TCR sequence derives from a man between 18 and 35 years old in good health. The sequenced sample consisted of naive T cells sorted from blood. The CDR3 sequence is CASSYSLVEQFF. Here the CDR3 DNA reads TGTGCCAGCAGTTACTCTCTGGTGGAGCAGTTCTTC.